Below, 26 T cell receptor beta chains from the same sample are listed, as sequenced in a study of early T cells in non-severe SARS-CoV-2 infection. TCRdb itself ran the 5' RACE reads through MiXCR, one entry per CDR3 protein. This sample yields roughly 32,000 distinct CDR3 sequences, of which 3% to 5% are seen a single time; about 7.5% belongs to the top ten. Sequences were obtained from whole blood. These receptors were collected from an adult who was a healthcare worker with PCR-confirmed SARS-CoV-2 infection or an uninfected control (not recorded which).

This clonotype was seen many times. A read error may produce the germline difference seen at one junction end. The V call is TRBV7-7, the J call TRBJ2-7; TRBD1 is a possible D gene (5 bases). CDR1 and CDR2 from the germline V gene are SSHAT and FNYEAQ (reference sequence). CDR3 length equals 13 residues. CDR3 region: CASSLGRFDEQYF. The CDR3 nucleotides are TGTGCTAGCAGCTTGGGGCGTTTCGACGAGCAGTACTTC.

This clonotype has ten or more counts. The chain combines TRBV12-3 or TRBV12-4 with TRBJ2-5; 8 positions match TRBD1. Trimming removed 5 bases from V and 5 bases from J; junction bases left unmatched: 4. The CDR3 loop spans 13 amino acids. The CDR3 sequence: CASSSTGGETQYF. The DNA of the CDR3 is TGTGCCAGCAGTAGCACAGGGGGGGAGACCCAGTACTTC.

This clonotype was observed at least ten times. The gene calls are TRBV4-2 and TRBJ1-1; D is perhaps TRBD1 (5 bases). V was shortened by 1 base and J by 0 bases, with 9 bases between the two germline ends. Germline CDR1 and CDR2: LGHNA and YNFKEQ. CDR3 length: 15 amino acids. The CDR3 DNA is TGTGCCAGCAGCCAAGGGGACGGCATGAACACTGAAGCTTTCTTT. Translated: CASSQGDGMNTEAFF.

This clonotype was counted a few times. This sequence joins TRBV24-1 and TRBJ2-3; no definite D call. The germline V gene has CDR1 KGHDR and CDR2 SFDVKD. CDR3 length: 15 residues. The V end was cut by 4 bases, the J end by 10 bases, with 20 bases between. The CDR3 nucleotides read TGTGCCACCAGTGACGCACTGGACCATCCCCCGTCGCAGTATTTT. Translating gives CATSDALDHPPSQYF.

This clonotype was recorded at least ten times. This chain joins TRBV29-1 and TRBJ2-7; no reliable D call. Between the trimmed V and J ends, which lost 4 bases and 2 bases, there was a span of 9 bases. CDR1 and CDR2 from the germline V gene are SQVTM and ANQGSEA. This CDR3 contains 12 residues. The CDR3 reads CSVVTTAYEQYF. In DNA, the CDR3 is TGCAGCGTTGTTACGACGGCCTACGAGCAGTACTTC.

This clonotype appeared many times. This chain connects TRBV20-1 to TRBJ2-3; 10 positions agree with TRBD1. The V segment lost 5 bases and the J segment 0 bases; nucleotides outside the gene matches: 2. This CDR3 is built from 14 residues. Looked up from germline, CDR1 is DFQATT and CDR2 is SNEGSKA (reference sequence). CDR3 amino acids: CSAGGQGSTDTQYF. The DNA of the CDR3 is TGCAGTGCTGGGGGACAGGGGAGCACAGATACGCAGTATTTT.

This clonotype was seen more than once but under ten times. The chain employs TRBV6-4 and TRBJ2-1; TRBD2 is a possible D gene (5 bases). From germline, CDR1 is MRHNA and CDR2 SNTAGT. The CDR3 has 11 residues. Trimming shortened V by 6 bases and J by 9 bases, and 9 bases separated the two germline ends. The CDR3 here is CASRRGFEQFF. CDR3 coding DNA: TGTGCCAGCAGAAGAGGGTTTGAGCAGTTCTTC.

This clonotype has just a few counts. The chain joins TRBV3-1 to TRBJ2-2; unclear D gene. The CDR3 is made up of 15 amino acids. The V and J ends lost 4 bases and 5 bases respectively, with 14 bases between them. Germline V gives CDR1 LGHDT, CDR2 YNNKEL (reference sequence). The CDR3 reads CASSPPDVTTGELFF. The CDR3 nucleotides read TGTGCCAGCAGCCCTCCGGACGTTACAACCGGGGAGCTGTTTTTT.

This clonotype was counted ten times or more. CDR3 residues: CASSYAMRHGELFF. DNA for the CDR3: TGTGCCAGCAGCTATGCGATGCGCCACGGGGAGCTGTTTTTT. The chain carries TRBV5-6 and TRBJ2-2; D is undetermined. The V end lost 3 bases, the J end lost 7 bases, and 13 bases lay between the germline ends. Germline lookup yields CDR1 SGHDT and CDR2 YYEEEE. CDR3 size: 14 residues.

Many counts were recorded for this clonotype. The rearrangement joins TRBV29-1 to TRBJ2-1; TRBD2 agrees at 14 bases. Germline loops: CDR1 SQVTM, CDR2 ANQGSEA. The trim removed 5 bases at V and 4 bases at J, leaving 7 bases unmatched. The CDR3 runs 16 residues. This chain's CDR3 is CSVTSGTSGGYNEQFF. DNA for the CDR3: TGCAGCGTTACCTCCGGGACTAGCGGGGGTTACAATGAGCAGTTCTTC.

This clonotype showed up many times. V is TRBV5-6 and J is TRBJ2-2; no firm D call. The V end was cut by 2 bases, the J end by 6 bases, with 5 bases between. Germline V gene data show CDR1 as SGHDT and CDR2 as YYEEEE. The CDR3 totals 12 residues. Here the CDR3 DNA reads TGTGCCAGCAGCTTTAGGGCCGGGGAGCTGTTTTTT. Translating gives CASSFRAGELFF.

The table lists this clonotype with many counts. The rearrangement links TRBV10-2 to TRBJ1-1, with 9 positions matching TRBD1. V shed 5 bases and J 0 bases; nucleotides not matched to a gene: 10. The CDR3 length is 17 residues. Germline V gene sequence: CDR1 WSHSY, CDR2 SAAADI. CDR3 sequence: CASSFRDREPLNTEAFF. The CDR3 region has the DNA TGCGCCAGCAGTTTCAGGGACAGGGAACCCCTGAACACTGAAGCTTTCTTT.

Ten or more counts support this clonotype. V and J are TRBV12-5 and TRBJ1-2; possibly TRBD1 for D (5 bases). This CDR3 has 16 residues. The V gene lost 2 bases and the J gene lost 8 bases, with 21 bases spanning the gap. CDR1 is LGHNT and CDR2 is FRNRAP in the germline V gene. CDR3 nucleotides: TGTGCTAGTGGTTTGCCGCGTCCGGGACTCGGGGAGGGCTACACCTTC. Translated: CASGLPRPGLGEGYTF.

This clonotype has ten or more counts. The chain employs TRBV4-2 and TRBJ1-4, with 8 bases lining up with TRBD1. V dropped 5 bases and J dropped 3; count of bases not matched to a gene: 8. The CDR3 has 16 residues. The germline V gene encodes CDR1 LGHNA and CDR2 YNFKEQ. The CDR3 DNA reads as TGTGCCAGCAGCAGCGGACAGGGCTTTGCTAATGAAAAACTGTTTTTT. Residues: CASSSGQGFANEKLFF.

Ten or more counts support this clonotype. V gene TRBV6-1 combines with J gene TRBJ1-5; TRBD1 might be the D (5 bases). From germline, CDR1 is MNHNS and CDR2 SASEGT. V lost 8 bases, J lost 3 bases, and 11 bases lay in between. CDR3 length: 13 residues. CDR3 DNA sequence: TGTGCCAGCGCGGGGACCTCCAATCAGCCCCAGCATTTT. Protein: CASAGTSNQPQHF.

There are many counts of this clonotype. J is TRBJ2-5 and V is TRBV3-1; 7 bases line up with TRBD2. With 0 bases clipped from V and 5 bases from J, the junction kept 12 bases outside the gene matches. CDR3 size: 17 residues. Germline V CDR1 and CDR2: LGHDT, YNNKEL (reference sequence). DNA for the CDR3: TGTGCCAGCAGCCAAGATTTAGGGAGGGCGGCCGGGGAGACCCAGTACTTC. Its protein is CASSQDLGRAAGETQYF.

V and J are TRBV21-1 and TRBJ1-1; the table's D call of TRBD1 was not tested on the DNA. TRBV21-1 is reported as a pseudogene. This CDR3 is 17 amino acids long. The CDR3 DNA follows: TGTGCCAGCAACCAATTGCCTCGGGGGGAAGTGAACACTGAAGCTTTCTTT. Translated, it gives CASNQLPRGEVNTEAFF.

This clonotype was observed many times. The chain has TRBV5-5 and TRBJ1-1; 7 bases are a match to TRBD1. Germline CDR1 is SGHKS and CDR2 is YYEKEE (reference sequence). V lost 2 bases, J lost 5 bases, and 3 bases stayed unmatched. The CDR3 spans 13 residues. The CDR3 reads CASSFGQATEAFF. The CDR3 region has the DNA TGTGCCAGCAGCTTCGGACAGGCTACTGAAGCTTTCTTT. The whole variable domain, filled in from reference TRBV5-5 and TRBJ1-1, reads DAGVTQSPTHLIKTRGQQVTLRCSPISGHKSVSWYQQVLGQGPQFIFQYYEKEERGRGNFPDRFSARQFPNYSSELNVNALLLGDSALYLCASSFGQATEAFFGQGTRLTVV.

The chain is built from TRBV24-1 and TRBJ2-3, with 7 bases matching TRBD2. The length of the CDR3 is 15 residues. Germline V gene data show CDR1 as KGHDR and CDR2 as SFDVKD. The V and J ends lost 10 bases and 0 bases, in that order; junction bases with no gene match: 9. CDR3 nucleotide sequence: TGTGCCACTAGAAGTTCCGGGGGGAGCACAGATACGCAGTATTTT. This codes for CATRSSGGSTDTQYF.

The rearrangement joins TRBV5-5 to TRBJ2-1; a weak D match, TRBD2 (6 bases). Germline assignment: CDR1 SGHKS and CDR2 YYEKEE (reference sequence). V lost 1 base and J lost 3, with 11 bases in between. This CDR3 is 15 amino acids long. Written as DNA, the CDR3 is TGTGCCAGCAGCTTGCGCGGGGTTCTCTACAATGAGCAGTTCTTC. As protein: CASSLRGVLYNEQFF.

This clonotype appeared many times. The V gene is TRBV6-6, the J gene TRBJ1-2, with TRBD1 matching 7 bases. With 10 bases clipped from V and 0 bases from J, the junction kept 11 bases outside the gene matches. This CDR3 comprises 15 residues. Germline-derived CDR1 and CDR2 are MNHNY and SVGAGI (reference sequence). CDR3 in DNA: TGTGCCACCCTCCGAGGACAGGCCTCTAACTATGGCTACACCTTC. Its translation: CATLRGQASNYGYTF.

This clonotype was counted only a few times. The chain is built from TRBV5-1 and TRBJ2-2; D is uncertain. Germline V gene data show CDR1 as SGHRS and CDR2 as YFSETQ. Trimming removed 4 bases at V and 4 bases at J, with 11 bases between. The CDR3 totals 14 residues. CDR3 amino acids: CASSPQAVTGELFF. In nucleotides, the CDR3 is TGCGCCAGCAGCCCCCAGGCAGTCACCGGGGAGCTGTTTTTT.

This clonotype was seen ten or more times. The chain combines TRBV2 with TRBJ1-5, with no clear D. The V gene's germline CDR1 is SNHLY and CDR2 FYNNEI. This CDR3 has 13 amino acids. The V gene lost 5 bases and the J gene lost 15 bases, with 20 bases spanning the gap. The CDR3 region has the DNA TGTGCCAGCAGTCTCACCCTCGACGCCAAAAGGCATTTT. Its protein is CASSLTLDAKRHF.

The table lists this clonotype with a few counts. This chain's CDR3 is CSARNRVPMNTEAFF. In DNA form, the CDR3 reads TGCAGCGCTCGCAACAGGGTCCCCATGAACACTGAAGCTTTCTTT. The chain is built from TRBV29-1 and TRBJ1-1, with a tentative D call TRBD1 (6 bases). The CDR3 is 15 residues long. Trimming stripped 7 bases from V and 0 bases from J, with 18 bases between. The germline V gene has CDR1 SQVTM and CDR2 ANQGSEA.

This clonotype was observed many times. The genes are TRBV6-5 and TRBJ2-1; 9 bases are a match to TRBD1. Germline loops: CDR1 MNHEY, CDR2 SVGAGI. The CDR3 loop spans 15 amino acids. Unmatched junction bases numbered 8, after V lost 6 bases and J lost 5 bases. The CDR3 is CASSSPGQGHNEQFF. As DNA, the CDR3 is TGTGCCAGCAGCTCTCCGGGACAGGGTCACAATGAGCAGTTCTTC.

This clonotype appeared many times. The chain recombines TRBV13 with TRBJ1-6, with D uncertain. Germline CDR1 and CDR2: PRHDT and FYEKMQ (reference sequence). The CDR3 has 12 residues. Trimming shortened V by 4 bases and J by 4 bases, and 2 bases separated the two germline ends. The CDR3: CASSYYNSPLHF. The DNA for the CDR3 is TGTGCCAGCAGCTATTATAATTCACCCCTCCACTTT.